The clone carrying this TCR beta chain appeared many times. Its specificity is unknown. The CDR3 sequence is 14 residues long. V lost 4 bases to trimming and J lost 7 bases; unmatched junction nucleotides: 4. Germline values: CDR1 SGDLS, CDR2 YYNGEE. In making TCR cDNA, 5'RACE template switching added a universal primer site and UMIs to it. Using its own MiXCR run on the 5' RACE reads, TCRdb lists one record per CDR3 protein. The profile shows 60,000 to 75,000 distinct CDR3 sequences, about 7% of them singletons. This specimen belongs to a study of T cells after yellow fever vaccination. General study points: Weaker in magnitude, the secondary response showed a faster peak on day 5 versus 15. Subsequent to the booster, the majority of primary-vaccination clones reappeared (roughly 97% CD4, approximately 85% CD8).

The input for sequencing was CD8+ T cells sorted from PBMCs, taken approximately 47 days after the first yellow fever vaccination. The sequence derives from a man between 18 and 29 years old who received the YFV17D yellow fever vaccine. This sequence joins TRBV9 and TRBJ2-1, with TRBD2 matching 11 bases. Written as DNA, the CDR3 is TGTGCCAGCAGCTTAGCGGGGGGGCGAAATGAGCAGTTCTTC. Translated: CASSLAGGRNEQFF.